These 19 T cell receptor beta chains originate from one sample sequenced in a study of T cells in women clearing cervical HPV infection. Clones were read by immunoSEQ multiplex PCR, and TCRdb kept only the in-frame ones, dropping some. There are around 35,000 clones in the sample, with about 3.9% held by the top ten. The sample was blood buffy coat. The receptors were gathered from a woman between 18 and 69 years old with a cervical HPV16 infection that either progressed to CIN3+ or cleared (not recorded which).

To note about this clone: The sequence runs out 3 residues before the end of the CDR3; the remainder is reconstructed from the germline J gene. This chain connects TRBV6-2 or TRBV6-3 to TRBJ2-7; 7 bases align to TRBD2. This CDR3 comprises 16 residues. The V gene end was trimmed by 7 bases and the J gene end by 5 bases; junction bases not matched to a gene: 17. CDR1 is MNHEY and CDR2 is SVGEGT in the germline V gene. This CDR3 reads CASIPRRGERWNEQYF. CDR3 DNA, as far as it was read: TGTGCCAGCATCCCCCGACGGGGGGAGCGGTGGAACGAG.

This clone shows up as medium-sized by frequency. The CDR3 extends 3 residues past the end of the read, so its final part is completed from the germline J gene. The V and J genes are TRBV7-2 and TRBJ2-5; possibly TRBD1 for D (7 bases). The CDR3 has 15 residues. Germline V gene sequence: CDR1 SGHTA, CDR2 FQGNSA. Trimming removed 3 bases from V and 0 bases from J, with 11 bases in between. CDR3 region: CASSFGGTDQETQYF. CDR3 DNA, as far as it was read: TGTGCCAGCAGCTTCGGCGGGACAGACCAAGAGACC.

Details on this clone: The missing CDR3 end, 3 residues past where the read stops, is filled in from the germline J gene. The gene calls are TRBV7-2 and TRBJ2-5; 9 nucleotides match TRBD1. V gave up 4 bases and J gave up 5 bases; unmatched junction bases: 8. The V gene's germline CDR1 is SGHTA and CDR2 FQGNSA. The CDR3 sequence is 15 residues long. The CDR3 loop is CASSSGTGSGETQYF. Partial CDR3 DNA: TGTGCCAGCAGCTCCGGGACAGGGTCTGGTGAGACC.

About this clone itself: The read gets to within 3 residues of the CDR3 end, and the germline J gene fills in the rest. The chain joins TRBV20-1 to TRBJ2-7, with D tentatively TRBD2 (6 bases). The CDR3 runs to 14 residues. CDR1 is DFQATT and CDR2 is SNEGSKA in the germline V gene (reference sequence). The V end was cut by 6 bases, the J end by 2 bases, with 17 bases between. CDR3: CSAGPGRQPYEQYF. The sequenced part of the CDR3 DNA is TGCAGTGCAGGACCCGGGAGACAGCCCTACGAG.

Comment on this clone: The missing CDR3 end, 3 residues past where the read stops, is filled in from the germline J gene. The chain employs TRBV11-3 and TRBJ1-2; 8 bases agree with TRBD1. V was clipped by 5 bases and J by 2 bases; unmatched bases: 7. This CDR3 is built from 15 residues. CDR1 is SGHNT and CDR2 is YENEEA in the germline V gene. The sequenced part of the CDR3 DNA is TGTGCCAGCAGCAAGTTGGGACAGGAAAACTATGGC. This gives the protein CASSKLGQENYG. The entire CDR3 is CASSKLGQENYGYTF.

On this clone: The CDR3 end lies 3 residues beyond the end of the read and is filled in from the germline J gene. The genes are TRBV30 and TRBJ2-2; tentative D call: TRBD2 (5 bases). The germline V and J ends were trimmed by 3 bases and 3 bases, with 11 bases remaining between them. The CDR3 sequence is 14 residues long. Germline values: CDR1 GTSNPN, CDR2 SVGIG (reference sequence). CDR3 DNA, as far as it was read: TGTGCCTGGAGAGCGGCCCCGTACACCGGGGAG. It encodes CAWRAAPYTGE. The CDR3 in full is CAWRAAPYTGELFF.

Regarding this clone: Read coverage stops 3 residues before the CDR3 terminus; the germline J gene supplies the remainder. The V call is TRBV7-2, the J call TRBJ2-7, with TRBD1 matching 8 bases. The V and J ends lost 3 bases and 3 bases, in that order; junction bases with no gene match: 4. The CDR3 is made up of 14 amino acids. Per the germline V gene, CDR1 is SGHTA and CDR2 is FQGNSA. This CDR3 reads CASSFGTGYYEQYF. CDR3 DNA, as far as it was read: TGTGCCAGCAGCTTTGGGACAGGTTACTACGAG.

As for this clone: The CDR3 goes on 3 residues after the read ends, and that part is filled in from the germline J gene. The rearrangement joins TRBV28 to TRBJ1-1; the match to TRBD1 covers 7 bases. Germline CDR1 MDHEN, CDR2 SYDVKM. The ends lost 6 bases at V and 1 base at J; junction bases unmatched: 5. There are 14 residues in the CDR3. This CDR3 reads CASRAYRGNTEAFF. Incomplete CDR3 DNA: TGTGCCAGCAGAGCTTACAGGGGGAACACTGAA.

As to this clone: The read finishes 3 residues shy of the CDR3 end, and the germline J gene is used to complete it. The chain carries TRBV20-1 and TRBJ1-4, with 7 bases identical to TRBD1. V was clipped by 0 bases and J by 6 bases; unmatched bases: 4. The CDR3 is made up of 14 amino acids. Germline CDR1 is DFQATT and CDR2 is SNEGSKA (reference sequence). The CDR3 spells CSARDFGQDEKLFF. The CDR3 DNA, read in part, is TGCAGTGCTAGAGATTTTGGACAGGATGAAAAA.

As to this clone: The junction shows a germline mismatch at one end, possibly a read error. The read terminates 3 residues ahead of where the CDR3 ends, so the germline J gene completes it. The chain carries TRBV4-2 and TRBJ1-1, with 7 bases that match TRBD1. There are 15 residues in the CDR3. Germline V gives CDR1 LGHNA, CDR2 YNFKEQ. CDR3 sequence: CASSQAYRGGTEAFF. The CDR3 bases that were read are TGCGCCAGCAGCCAAGCCTACAGGGGAGGCACTGAA.

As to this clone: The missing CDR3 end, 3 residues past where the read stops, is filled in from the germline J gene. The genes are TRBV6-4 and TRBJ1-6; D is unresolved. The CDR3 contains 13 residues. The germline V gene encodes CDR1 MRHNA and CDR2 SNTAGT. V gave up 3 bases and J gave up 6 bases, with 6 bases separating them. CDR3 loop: CASSEGFNSPLHF. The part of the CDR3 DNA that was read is TGTGCCAGCAGTGAAGGTTTTAATTCACCC.

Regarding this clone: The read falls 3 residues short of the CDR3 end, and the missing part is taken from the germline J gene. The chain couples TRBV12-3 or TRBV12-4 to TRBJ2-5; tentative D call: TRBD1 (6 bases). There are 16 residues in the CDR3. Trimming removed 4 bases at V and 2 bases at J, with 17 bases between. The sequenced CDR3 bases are TGTGCCAGCAGTTCCCCAGTCCCCGGACAGCAAGAGACC. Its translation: CASSSPVPGQQET. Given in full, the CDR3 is CASSSPVPGQQETQYF.

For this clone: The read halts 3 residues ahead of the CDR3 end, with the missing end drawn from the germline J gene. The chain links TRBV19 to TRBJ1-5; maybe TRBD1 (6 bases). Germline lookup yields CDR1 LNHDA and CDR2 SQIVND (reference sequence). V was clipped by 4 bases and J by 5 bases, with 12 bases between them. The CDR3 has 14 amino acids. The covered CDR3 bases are TGTGCCAGTAGTACTCAACAGGGACATCAGCCC. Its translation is CASSTQQGHQP. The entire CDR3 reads CASSTQQGHQPQHF.

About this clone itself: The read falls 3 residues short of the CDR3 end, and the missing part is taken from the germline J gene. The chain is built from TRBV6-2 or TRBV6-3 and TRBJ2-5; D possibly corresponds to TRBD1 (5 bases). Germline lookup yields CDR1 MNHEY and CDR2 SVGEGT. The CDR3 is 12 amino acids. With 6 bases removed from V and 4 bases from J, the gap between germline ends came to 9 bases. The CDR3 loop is CASRTGTETQYF. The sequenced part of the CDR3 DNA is TGTGCCAGCAGAACAGGAACAGAGACC.

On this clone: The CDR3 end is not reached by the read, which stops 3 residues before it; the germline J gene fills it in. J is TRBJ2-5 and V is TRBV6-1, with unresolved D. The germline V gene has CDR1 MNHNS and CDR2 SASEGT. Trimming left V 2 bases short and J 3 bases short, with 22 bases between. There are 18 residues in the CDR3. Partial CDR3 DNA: TGTGCCAGCAGTGAATTCCCGACCAATGGCGGAAGAGAAGAGACC. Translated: CASSEFPTNGGREET. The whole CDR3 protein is CASSEFPTNGGREETQYF.

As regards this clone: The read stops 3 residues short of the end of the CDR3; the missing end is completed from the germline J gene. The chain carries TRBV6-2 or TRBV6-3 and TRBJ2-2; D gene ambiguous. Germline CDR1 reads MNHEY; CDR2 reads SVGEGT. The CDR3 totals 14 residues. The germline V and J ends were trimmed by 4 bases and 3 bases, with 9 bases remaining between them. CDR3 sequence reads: CASSSGRDTGELFF. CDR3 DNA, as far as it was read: TGTGCCAGCAGTTCAGGCCGCGACACCGGGGAG.

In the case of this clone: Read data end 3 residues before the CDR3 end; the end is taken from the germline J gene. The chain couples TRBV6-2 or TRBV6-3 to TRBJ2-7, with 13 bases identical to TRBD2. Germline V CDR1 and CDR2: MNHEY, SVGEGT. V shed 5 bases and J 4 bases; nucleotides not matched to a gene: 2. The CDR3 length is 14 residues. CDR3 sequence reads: CASSRGLAGYEQYF. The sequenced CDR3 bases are TGTGCCAGCAGTCGGGGACTAGCGGGGTACGAG.

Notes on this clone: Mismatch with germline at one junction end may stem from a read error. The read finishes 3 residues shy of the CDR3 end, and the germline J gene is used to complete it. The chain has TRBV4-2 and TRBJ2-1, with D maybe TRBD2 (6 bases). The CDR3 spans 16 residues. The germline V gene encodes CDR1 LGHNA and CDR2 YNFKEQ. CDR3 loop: CASSQDGGASYNEQFF. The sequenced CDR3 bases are TGCGCCAGCAGCCAAGATGGCGGGGCCTCCTACAATGAG.

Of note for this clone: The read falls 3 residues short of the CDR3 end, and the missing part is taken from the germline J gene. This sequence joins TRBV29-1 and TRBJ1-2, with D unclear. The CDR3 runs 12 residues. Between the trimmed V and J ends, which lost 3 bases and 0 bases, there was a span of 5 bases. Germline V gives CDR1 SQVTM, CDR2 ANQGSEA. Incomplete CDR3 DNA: TGCAGCGTTGATGGGCCTAACTATGGC. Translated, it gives CSVDGPNYG. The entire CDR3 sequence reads CSVDGPNYGYTF.